At least ten counts were recorded for the clone carrying this T cell receptor (beta chain). The CDR3 contains 14 residues. Trimming cost V 4 bases and J 4 bases, with 13 bases left between them. In germline, CDR1 is SGHTA, CDR2 FQGNSA. These data originate in a study of CDR3 diversity in severe acne. TCRdb reprocessed the PCR reads with MiXCR, giving one entry per CDR3 protein. The repertoire has about 90,000 distinct CDR3 sequences, about 50% of them found once; the top ten carry around a tenth. This TCR derives from a male donor in good health, serving as a control. The chain uses TRBV7-2 and TRBJ2-5; D not resolved. The material sequenced was blood. CDR3 region: CASSSPQPGETQYF. For the CDR3, the DNA is TGTGCCAGCAGCTCACCGCAACCGGGAGAGACCCAGTACTTC.